This T cell receptor beta chain emerged from a study of early T cells in non-severe SARS-CoV-2 infection. Individual cDNA molecules received unique molecular identifiers during library preparation. TCRdb independently ran MiXCR on the 5' RACE reads; one entry per CDR3 protein. This table holds tens of thousands of distinct CDR3 sequences, about 10% found once. This clonotype was counted at least ten times. The CDR3 is 14 amino acids. The V gene's germline CDR1 is SQVTM and CDR2 ANQGSEA. V lost 3 bases to trimming and J lost 1 base; unmatched junction nucleotides: 0. V is TRBV29-1 and J is TRBJ2-1, with TRBD1 matching over 10 bases. This sequence was found in an adult who was a healthcare worker with PCR-confirmed SARS-CoV-2 infection or an uninfected control (not recorded which). This sample comprised whole blood, obtained at baseline. This chain's CDR3 is CSVEGQGSYNEQFF. The CDR3 DNA is TGCAGCGTTGAGGGACAGGGGTCCTACAATGAGCAGTTCTTC.